A single sample gave rise to the 15 T cell receptor beta chains below, sequenced in a study of blood T cell repertoires in COVID-19. TCRdb's copy holds only in-frame clones and misses some; the assay was immunoSEQ multiplex PCR. The data contain roughly 330,000 clones, roughly 86% of them singletons. Sequences were obtained from PBMCs or T cells enriched from blood (not recorded which). Source of these receptors: a woman in her twenties or thirties who had recovered from COVID-19.

The chain links TRBV10-3 to TRBJ2-2, with a tentative D call TRBD2 (5 bases). Germline V gene sequence: CDR1 ENHRY, CDR2 SYGVKD. This CDR3 has 15 amino acids. The CDR3 loop reads CASGGGTANTGELFF. In DNA form, the CDR3 reads TGTGCTTCAGGTGGAGGAACGGCGAACACCGGGGAGCTGTTTTTT.

This chain uses TRBV11-2 with TRBJ1-3; D perhaps matches TRBD1 (5 bases). Germline lookup yields CDR1 SGHAT and CDR2 FQNNGV. This CDR3 spans 16 amino acids. The V and J ends lost 6 bases and 2 bases respectively, with 17 bases between them. CDR3 nucleotides: TGTGCCAGCAGGCCGCTGAGGGGAGGGCCTGGAAACACCATATATTTT. This codes for CASRPLRGGPGNTIYF.

This clone occurred once. The chain is built from TRBV28 and TRBJ2-2, with D tentatively TRBD1 (7 bases). Trimming took off 6 bases at V and 5 bases at J, with 25 bases between the two ends. Germline V CDR1 and CDR2: MDHEN, SYDVKM. The CDR3 consists of 18 residues. The CDR3 sequence is CASSLRYLKQGRTGELFF. DNA of the CDR3: TGTGCCAGCAGCCTGAGATACCTCAAACAGGGGAGGACCGGGGAGCTGTTTTTT. Filled out from reference TRBV28 and TRBJ2-2, the complete variable domain reads DVKVTQSSRYLVKRTGEKVFLECVQDMDHENMFWYRQDPGLGLRLIYFSYDVKMKEKGDIPEGYSVSREKKERFSLILESASTNQTSMYLCASSLRYLKQGRTGELFFGEGSRLTVL.

The chain combines TRBV4-1 with TRBJ2-1; D ambiguous. CDR1 and CDR2 from the germline V gene are MGHRA and YSYEKL. Trimming pared 3 bases from V and 6 bases from J, leaving 9 bases between. CDR3 length: 13 residues. Here the CDR3 DNA reads TGCGCCAGCAGCCATCTGCGCTTCAATGAGCAGTTCTTC. This sequence encodes CASSHLRFNEQFF.

J is TRBJ1-6 and V is TRBV28; no reliable D call. V lost 6 bases to trimming and J lost 2 bases, with 20 bases between them. Germline CDR1 MDHEN, CDR2 SYDVKM. This CDR3 contains 18 residues. DNA of the CDR3: TGTGCCAGCAGCCAGACGGTTTTCCGGGTCCCCTATAATTCACCCCTCCACTTT. Protein product: CASSQTVFRVPYNSPLHF.

About this clone: The sample holds other DNA sequences that translate to the same CDR3. The chain's CDR3 is CASSPRRGTEAFF. As DNA, the CDR3 is TGTGCCAGCTCACCCCGAAGGGGCACTGAAGCTTTCTTT. V usage is TRBV18 and J usage is TRBJ1-1, with D maybe TRBD1 (5 bases). The V end was cut by 3 bases, the J end by 4 bases, with 9 bases between. Germline CDR1 KGHSH, CDR2 LQKENI. The CDR3 runs 13 residues.

The chain combines TRBV9 with TRBJ2-7; TRBD1 is a possible D gene (6 bases). The CDR3 spans 14 residues. V gave up 0 bases and J gave up 2 bases, with 9 bases separating them. Germline V gene data show CDR1 as SGDLS and CDR2 as YYNGEE. The CDR3 DNA is TGTGCCAGCAGCGTAGGGACAGCTACCTACGAGCAGTACTTC. It codes for CASSVGTATYEQYF.

This rearrangement joins TRBV6-5 to TRBJ1-2, with a tentative D call TRBD1 (5 bases). This CDR3 contains 13 residues. V gave up 6 bases and J gave up 4 bases, with 12 bases separating them. The V gene's germline CDR1 is MNHEY and CDR2 SVGAGI. CDR3 bases: TGTGCCAGCAGCCCGACAGCTTCCTATGGCTACACCTTC. Protein sequence: CASSPTASYGYTF.

The chain joins TRBV11-3 to TRBJ1-1; D not resolved. With 9 bases removed from V and 6 bases from J, the gap between germline ends came to 14 bases. The CDR3 is 12 residues long. The germline V gene has CDR1 SGHNT and CDR2 YENEEA. CDR3 loop: CASSGSGAEAFF. As DNA, the CDR3 is TGTGCCAGTAGCGGTAGCGGGGCTGAAGCTTTCTTT. Together with reference TRBV11-3 and TRBJ1-1, the CDR3 gives the full variable domain: EAGVVQSPRYKIIEKKQPVAFWCNPISGHNTLYWYLQNLGQGPELLIRYENEEAVDDSQLPKDRFSAERLKGVDSTLKIQPAELGDSAVYLCASSGSGAEAFFGQGTRLTVV.

The CDR3 DNA reads as TGTGCCAGCAAGGGGGGGGGTATAGCTTTCTTT. Amino acid sequence: CASKGGGIAFF. V is TRBV25-1 and J is TRBJ1-1, with D possibly being TRBD1 (6 bases). Trimming stripped 7 bases from V and 10 bases from J, with 13 bases between. Per germline, CDR1 MGHDK and CDR2 SYGVNS. The CDR3 length is 11 residues.

The CDR3 reads CASRPLSGGATYNEQFF. Here the CDR3 DNA reads TGTGCCAGCAGACCACTGAGCGGGGGGGCCACCTACAATGAGCAGTTCTTC. The chain carries TRBV27 and TRBJ2-1, with 10 positions matching TRBD2. Germline V gives CDR1 MNHEY, CDR2 SMNVEV (reference sequence). The junction had 10 bases not matched to a gene; V was cut back by 6 bases and J by 2 bases. This CDR3 contains 17 residues.

The chain joins TRBV30 to TRBJ1-6; tentatively, D is TRBD1 (6 bases). Germline values: CDR1 GTSNPN, CDR2 SVGIG (reference sequence). With 5 bases removed from V and 9 bases from J, the gap between germline ends came to 14 bases. The CDR3 contains 13 residues. The CDR3 here is CAWAGTKGSPLHF. The CDR3 DNA follows: TGTGCCTGGGCAGGGACAAAGGGTTCACCCCTCCACTTT.

The J gene is TRBJ1-5, the V gene TRBV19; 7 positions match TRBD1. V lost 3 bases, J lost 6 bases, and 11 bases stayed unmatched. This CDR3 has 16 amino acids. Germline V lookup: CDR1 LNHDA, CDR2 SQIVND (reference sequence). The CDR3 bases are TGTGCCAGTAGTATTTCTTCGACAGGGTCGGGTCAGCCCCAGCATTTT. This gives the protein CASSISSTGSGQPQHF.

The V and J genes are TRBV6-6 and TRBJ1-3; 7 bases line up with TRBD1. The CDR3 runs 15 residues. Germline V gives CDR1 MNHNY, CDR2 SVGAGI (reference sequence). With V trimmed by 2 bases and J by 2 bases, 3 bases remained unmatched. In DNA form, the CDR3 reads TGTGCCAGCAGTTACACAGGGGTAGCTGGAAACACCATATATTTT. Protein: CASSYTGVAGNTIYF.

Concerning this clone: At the DNA level, this CDR3 is encoded by other sequences in the same sample as well. This chain joins TRBV10-3 and TRBJ1-3; D gene unclear. There are 15 residues in the CDR3. Germline V gene lookup returns CDR1 ENHRY and CDR2 SYGVKD. The V end lost 0 bases, the J end lost 0 bases, and 6 bases lay between the germline ends. The CDR3 sequence is CAISESRGSGNTIYF. CDR3 DNA sequence: TGTGCCATCAGTGAGTCAAGAGGCTCTGGAAACACCATATATTTT.